These 3 T cell receptor beta chains were sequenced from one sample in a study of blood T cell repertoires in COVID-19. The data were produced by immunoSEQ multiplex PCR, yet TCRdb's version contains in-frame clones alone and is incomplete. The table records about 310,000 clones, around 90% of them present only once. Sequences were obtained from PBMCs or T cells enriched from blood (not recorded which). The receptors here all came from a woman between 18 and 29 years old who had recovered from COVID-19.

This chain connects TRBV7-9 to TRBJ2-3; 7 nucleotides align to TRBD2. Losses at the gene ends were 5 bases for V and 4 bases for J; bases not matched to a gene: 9. CDR3 size: 15 residues. CDR1 is SEHNR and CDR2 is FQNEAQ in the germline V gene (reference sequence). CDR3 nucleotide sequence: TGTGCCAGCAGCCTAAGCGGGAATCCCGCAGATACGCAGTATTTT. Translation gives CASSLSGNPADTQYF.

This chain connects TRBV7-2 to TRBJ2-7; 10 bases map to TRBD2. This CDR3 is built from 17 residues. Germline lookup yields CDR1 SGHTA and CDR2 FQGNSA. V shed 0 bases, J shed 7 bases, and the junction held 12 bases outside the gene matches. The CDR3 DNA follows: TGTGCCAGCAGCTTAGCTACTCTAGCGGGAGCCGGGGGGGAGCAGTACTTC. This translates into CASSLATLAGAGGEQYF.

The rearrangement uses TRBV7-2 and TRBJ1-4; D perhaps matches TRBD1 (5 bases). Deletions cut 1 base from V and 2 bases from J, with 8 bases between. Germline CDR1 reads SGHTA; CDR2 reads FQGNSA. The CDR3 covers 15 residues. The DNA of the CDR3 is TGTGCCAGCAGCTTAGGGGGGAGGACTAATGAAAAACTGTTTTTT. It yields the protein CASSLGGRTNEKLFF.